The clone carrying this TCR beta chain was counted ten times or more. The CDR3 loop spans 17 amino acids. Germline lookup yields CDR1 LGHNA and CDR2 YSLEER. V was pared by 0 bases and J by 5 bases, with 18 bases between. The source of the sample is a study of blood T cell repertoires in COVID-19. Method: immunoSEQ multiplex PCR; TCRdb's copy keeps in-frame clones and lacks some. The sample carries roughly 60,000 clones, roughly two thirds recorded once. This chain uses TRBV4-3 with TRBJ2-3; tentative D call: TRBD2 (5 bases). This clonotype originated in a woman aged 70-85 years with COVID-19, enrolled during active disease. The sample comprised peripheral blood. CDR3 region: CASSQDASGSGGDTQYF. Written as DNA, the CDR3 is TGCGCCAGCAGCCAAGACGCTAGTGGGAGCGGTGGAGATACGCAGTATTTT.